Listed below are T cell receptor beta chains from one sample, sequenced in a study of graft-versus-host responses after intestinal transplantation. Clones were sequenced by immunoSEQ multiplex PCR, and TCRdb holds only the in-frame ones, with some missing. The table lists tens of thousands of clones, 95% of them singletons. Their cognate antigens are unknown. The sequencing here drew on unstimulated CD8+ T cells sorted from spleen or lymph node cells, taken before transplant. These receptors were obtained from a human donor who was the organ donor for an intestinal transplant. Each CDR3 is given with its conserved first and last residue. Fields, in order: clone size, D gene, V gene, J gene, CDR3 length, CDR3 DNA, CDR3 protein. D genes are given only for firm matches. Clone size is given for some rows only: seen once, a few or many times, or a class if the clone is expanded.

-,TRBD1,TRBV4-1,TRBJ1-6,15,TGCGCCAGCAGCCAGGACGGGACAGGGTTAGTGGCCCTCCACTTT,CASSQDGTGLVALHF
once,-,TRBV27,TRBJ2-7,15,TGTGCCAGCAGTTTATCGTCGCTACTGATCTACGAGCAGTACTTC,CASSLSSLLIYEQYF
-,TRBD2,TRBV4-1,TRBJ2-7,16,TGCGCCAGCAGCCAAGATCCCGGGGGGGCCACCTACGAGCAGTACTTC,CASSQDPGGATYEQYF
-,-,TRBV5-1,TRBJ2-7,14,TGCGCCAGCAGCTTTCAGGTTTACTCCTACGAGCAGTACTTC,CASSFQVYSYEQYF
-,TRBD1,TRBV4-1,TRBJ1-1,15,TGCGCCAGCAGCCAAGATCGACAGGGGAGCACTGAAGCTTTCTTT,CASSQDRQGSTEAFF
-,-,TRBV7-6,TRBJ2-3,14,TGTGCCAGCAGCAGACCGGAGAATGGCGATACGCAGTATTTT,CASSRPENGDTQYF
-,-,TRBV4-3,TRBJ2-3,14,TGCGCCAGCAGCCAAGATCTTGGGGCAGATACGCAGTATTTT,CASSQDLGADTQYF
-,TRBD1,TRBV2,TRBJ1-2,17,TGTGCCAGCAGTGAACCCTTCGACAGGGCGGACGACTATGGCTACACCTTC,CASSEPFDRADDYGYTF
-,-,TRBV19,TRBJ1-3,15,TGTGCCAGTAGTACCACGGGATTCTCTGGAAACACCATATATTTT,CASSTTGFSGNTIYF
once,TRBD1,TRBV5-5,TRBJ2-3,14,TGTGCCAGCAGCCCCGGACAGGGGGAAGATACGCAGTATTTT,CASSPGQGEDTQYF
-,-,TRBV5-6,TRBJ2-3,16,TGTGCCAGCAGCCAGACGGGTTGGGGCCCCACAGATACGCAGTATTTT,CASSQTGWGPTDTQYF
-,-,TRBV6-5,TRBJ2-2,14,TGTGCCAGCAGTTACCTCGGAATCACCGGGGAGCTGTTTTTT,CASSYLGITGELFF
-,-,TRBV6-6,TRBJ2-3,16,TGTGCCAGCAGTTACTCCATCCCTCCTAGCACAGATACGCAGTATTTT,CASSYSIPPSTDTQYF
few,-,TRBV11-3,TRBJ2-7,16,TGTGCCAGCAGCCGAGGGCAGGGTCCCAGCTCCTACGAGCAGTACTTC,CASSRGQGPSSYEQYF
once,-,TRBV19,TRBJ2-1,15,TGTGCCAGTAGTATCTCCGAGACGGGGTACAATGAGCAGTTCTTC,CASSISETGYNEQFF
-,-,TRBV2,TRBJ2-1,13,TGTGCCAGCAGTGACGGGGGCTACAATGAGCAGTTCTTC,CASSDGGYNEQFF
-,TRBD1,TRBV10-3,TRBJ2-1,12,TGTGCCACGGACAGGGGGCGACATGAGCAGTTCTTC,CATDRGRHEQFF
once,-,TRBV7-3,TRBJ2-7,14,TGTGCCAGCAGCTTAGGACAAGAAAACTACGAGCAGTACTTC,CASSLGQENYEQYF
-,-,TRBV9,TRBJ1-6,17,TGTGCCAGCAGCGTAGGGTGGGACCCCTGGACAGATTCACCCCTCCACTTT,CASSVGWDPWTDSPLHF
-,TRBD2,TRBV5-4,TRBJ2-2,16,TGTGCCAGCAGCCCCCAAAGCGGGGGTAACACCGGGGAGCTGTTTTTT,CASSPQSGGNTGELFF
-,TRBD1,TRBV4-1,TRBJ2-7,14,TGTGCCAGCAGCCAAGGGACAGGGAGCGACGAGCAGTACTTC,CASSQGTGSDEQYF
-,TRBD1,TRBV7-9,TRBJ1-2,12,TGTGCCACCTGGCACTCAGGGGGAGGCTACACCTTC,CATWHSGGGYTF
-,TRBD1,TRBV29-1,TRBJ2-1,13,TGCAGCGGGGGACAGAATTTCTACAATGAGCAGTTCTTC,CSGGQNFYNEQFF
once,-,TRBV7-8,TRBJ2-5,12,TGTGCCAGCAGCTTAGGTGTAGAGACCCAGTACTTC,CASSLGVETQYF
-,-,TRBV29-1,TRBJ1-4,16,TGCAGCGTCAAGTTTACAGGGATGGGTCCTAATGAAAAACTGTTTTTT,CSVKFTGMGPNEKLFF
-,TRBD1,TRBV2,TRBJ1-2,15,TGTGCCAGCAGTGAATACGCAGTGGCAGGGGGCGGCTACACCTTC,CASSEYAVAGGGYTF
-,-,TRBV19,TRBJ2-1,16,TGTGCCAGTAGTATAGTAAGGCGGGGTACCTACAATGAGCAGTTCTTC,CASSIVRRGTYNEQFF
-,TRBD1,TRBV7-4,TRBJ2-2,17,TGTGCCAGCAGCCTACCGGGACAGGGGGCGCGGGGCGGGGAGCTGTTTTTT,CASSLPGQGARGGELFF
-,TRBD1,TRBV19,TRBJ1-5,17,TGTGCCAGTAGTAGCAGGGGGACTCCCTATAGCAATCAGCCCCAGCATTTT,CASSSRGTPYSNQPQHF
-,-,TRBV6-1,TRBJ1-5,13,TGTGCCAGCATCGGGGATCTGTTTCAGCCCCAGCATTTT,CASIGDLFQPQHF
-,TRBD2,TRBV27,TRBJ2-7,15,TGTGCCAGCAGTTATAGCGGGGGGGAGGCCTACGAGCAGTACTTC,CASSYSGGEAYEQYF